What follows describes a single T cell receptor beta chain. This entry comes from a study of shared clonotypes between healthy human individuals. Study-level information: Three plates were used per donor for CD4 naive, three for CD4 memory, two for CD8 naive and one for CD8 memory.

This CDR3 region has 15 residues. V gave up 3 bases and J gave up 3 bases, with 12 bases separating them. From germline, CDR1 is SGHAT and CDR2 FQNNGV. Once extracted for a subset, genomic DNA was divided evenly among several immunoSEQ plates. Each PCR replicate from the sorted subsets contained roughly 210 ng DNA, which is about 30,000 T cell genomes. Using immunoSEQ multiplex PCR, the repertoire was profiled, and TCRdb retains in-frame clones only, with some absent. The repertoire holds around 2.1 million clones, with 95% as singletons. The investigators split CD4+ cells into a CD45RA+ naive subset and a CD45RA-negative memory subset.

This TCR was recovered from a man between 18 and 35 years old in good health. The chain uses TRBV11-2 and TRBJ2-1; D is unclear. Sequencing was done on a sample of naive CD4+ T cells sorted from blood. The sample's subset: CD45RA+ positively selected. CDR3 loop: CASSFPPPVYNEQFF. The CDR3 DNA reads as TGTGCCAGCAGCTTCCCTCCTCCCGTCTACAATGAGCAGTTCTTC.